The clone carrying this T cell receptor beta chain was picked up a small number of times. TCRdb's table, derived via immunoSEQ multiplex PCR, lists solely in-frame clones and lacks some. The sample consists of approximately 580,000 clones, about four fifths of them appearing once. The CDR3 is made up of 19 amino acids. With V trimmed by 0 bases and J by 2 bases, 15 bases remained unmatched. Germline assignment: CDR1 MNHNS and CDR2 SASEGT. The data are from a study of shared T cell receptors in the human thymus. The same sample was also studied in work on human thymus T cells.

The sequenced sample was thymocytes. This receptor was obtained from a boy less than two years old with a congenital heart defect. This chain joins TRBV6-1 and TRBJ2-7; 8 positions agree with TRBD2. The CDR3 DNA sequence: TGTGCCAGCAGTGAAGCGCGCCTGGCGGGAGGCGGCTGGGCCTACGAGCAGTACTTC. Protein: CASSEARLAGGGWAYEQYF.